This T cell receptor beta chain was sequenced for a study of Graves' ophthalmopathy and Graves' hyperthyroidism. About the study: Blood was drawn at initial diagnosis, before any treatment.

Points on this clonotype: Given the absence of the conserved phenylalanine or tryptophan at the CDR3 end, a read error is likely. The DNA is omitted, as the CDR3 cannot be located on it reliably, and the CDR3 follows TCRdb's listing.

Amplification of the TCR beta CDR3 regions used RNA transcripts (as template). Second-round multiplex PCR came after first-round RT-PCR with HTBI primers. Each CDR3 protein is one row after TCRdb ran MiXCR on the multiplex PCR reads. The data hold 600,000 to 950,000 distinct CDR3 sequences, with 40% observed a single time. The CDR3 is 8 residues long, ends included. Germline V CDR1 and CDR2: DFQATT, SNEGSKA (reference sequence). The chain couples TRBV20-1 to TRBJ1-4. The sequence was collected from an adult man with Graves' ophthalmopathy. Sequenced input: peripheral blood. The CDR3 here is CSARADQI.